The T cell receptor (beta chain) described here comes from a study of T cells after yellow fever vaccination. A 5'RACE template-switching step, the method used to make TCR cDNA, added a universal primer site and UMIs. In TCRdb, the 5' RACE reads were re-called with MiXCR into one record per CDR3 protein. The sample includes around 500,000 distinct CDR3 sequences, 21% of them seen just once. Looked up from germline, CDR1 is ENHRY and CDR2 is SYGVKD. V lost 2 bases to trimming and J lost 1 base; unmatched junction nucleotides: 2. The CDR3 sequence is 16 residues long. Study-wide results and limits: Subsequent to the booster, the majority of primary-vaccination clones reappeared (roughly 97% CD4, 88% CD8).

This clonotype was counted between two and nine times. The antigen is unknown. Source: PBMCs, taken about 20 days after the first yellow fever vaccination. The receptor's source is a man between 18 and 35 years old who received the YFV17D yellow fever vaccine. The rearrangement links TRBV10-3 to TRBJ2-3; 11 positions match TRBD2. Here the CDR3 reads CAISEPTSGGTDTQYF. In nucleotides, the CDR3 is TGTGCCATCAGTGAGCCGACTAGCGGGGGCACAGATACGCAGTATTTT.